Given below is one T cell receptor (beta chain) in context. Its cognate antigen has yet to be identified. The sample holds no much larger clone one base away, and base qualities are not on file. The trial excluded patients who had a history of autoimmune disease or were on systemic immunosuppression. Peripheral blood for TCR sequencing was drawn from every dose cohort at baseline, at cycle 4 day 1 and at cycle 7 day 1. Samples came from an open-label, multicenter, first-in-human phase I dose-escalation trial of ivuxolimab. Adults with locally advanced or metastatic head and neck squamous cell, hepatocellular, melanoma or renal cell carcinoma were enrolled in the trial. Before TCR sequencing, CD4+ and CD8+ T cells were separately sorted from peripheral blood. The germline V and J ends show losses of 2 bases and 6 bases respectively, and no gene match explains 12 bases of the junction. The CDR3 goes from the cysteine to the phenylalanine over 16 residues. The sequence is cut down to CDR3 DNA, 48 bases in frame from base 1. CDR1 and CDR2 are drawn from the germline V gene: SGDLS, YYNGEE.

To sequence the TCRbeta CDR3 region, genomic DNA was isolated from the sorted cells. The immunoSEQ Assay was used to sequence the TCRbeta CDR3 regions. TCRdb re-hosts the immuneACCESS table, in-frame sequences only. Its copies lack some clones; in the studies checked, an unresolved V gene accounts for under half of them, and the cause for the rest is not known. Within this sample are around 31,000 clones, with 90% to 95% of them counted one time only. The ten largest account for about 26% of the sample. The data stem from a study of OX40 agonist ivuxolimab in advanced cancers. Regarding the research as a whole: Ivuxolimab was an agonistic, fully human IgG2 monoclonal antibody directed against OX40 (CD134), a costimulatory receptor. Among the approximately 54 dose-escalation patients, around 19 had hepatocellular carcinoma, about 15 melanoma, 9 renal cell carcinoma and 9 head and neck cancer. Intravenous ivuxolimab was administered to patients every 2 weeks at six dose levels: 0.01, 0.1, 0.3, 1.5, 3 and 10 mg/kg. The paper reports the monotherapy dose-escalation portion (N = 52 patients) of the phase I ivuxolimab trial. The point of sequencing TCRbeta in the periphery was to test whether ivuxolimab changed TCR sequence diversity and drove clonal T-cell expansion. Prior anti-PD-1, anti-PD-L1 or anti-CTLA-4 therapy was permitted, and approximately 41% of dose-escalation patients had received checkpoint inhibitors. In the dose-escalation cohort, over 65% of patients were male, and the mean age was approximately 60 years, with a range of roughly 20 to 79. Partial responses were achieved by three dose-escalation patients, of whom one had hepatocellular carcinoma and two had cutaneous melanoma. Summary of the overall study and its limitations: In the 0.1-3.0 mg/kg groups, partial responders were among the patients with the lowest normalized peripheral clonal expansion, particularly in CD8+ T cells. At doses of 0.1 to 3.0 mg/kg, clonal expansion of both CD4+ and CD8+ blood T cells was observed from baseline to week 6. Low levels of normalized T-cell clonal expansion were also seen in some patients who did not respond. Which antigens the clonally expanded peripheral T cells were specific for was not determined. After ivuxolimab, expanded clones were on average more numerous among CD8+ T cells than among CD4+ T cells.

In this chain, TRBV9 is recombined with TRBJ2-3; 7 bases in between match TRBD1. Specimen: CD4+ or CD8+ T cells sorted from blood, collected in a trial of the OX40 agonist ivuxolimab. The source of this sequence is an adult with an advanced solid tumor such as melanoma, head and neck, liver or kidney cancer. The CDR3 has the sequence CASSVERQGLGDTQYF. The DNA reads TGTGCCAGCAGCGTGGAGAGACAGGGTCTAGGGGATACGCAGTATTTT.